Given below is one T cell receptor (beta chain) in context. The antigen remains undetermined. Other DNA sequences in the sample encode the same CDR3. These data originate in a study of cytomegalovirus exposure and HLA in healthy donors. Study-wide results and limits: Cytomegalovirus status was reportedly diagnosed by the classifier with high specificity and sensitivity. It was approximately 170 TCR beta chains that were listed as cytomegalovirus-associated. Three CMV-associated chains were confirmed in vitro to be specific for CMV antigens.

The CDR3 extends over 12 amino acids. CDR1 and CDR2 (germline): SGHRS, YFSETQ. V was pared by 7 bases and J by 4 bases, with 11 bases between. Produced via immunoSEQ multiplex PCR; TCRdb's table is partial and in-frame only. The sample contains 180,000 or so clones, 80% to 90% of which appear only once. The chain links TRBV5-1 to TRBJ1-1; no clear D gene. The origin of this receptor is a woman in her thirties in good health and CMV-seronegative. Sample: PBMCs. The CDR3 reads CASGELGTEAFF. The CDR3 coding sequence is TGCGCCAGCGGCGAGCTAGGCACTGAAGCTTTCTTT.